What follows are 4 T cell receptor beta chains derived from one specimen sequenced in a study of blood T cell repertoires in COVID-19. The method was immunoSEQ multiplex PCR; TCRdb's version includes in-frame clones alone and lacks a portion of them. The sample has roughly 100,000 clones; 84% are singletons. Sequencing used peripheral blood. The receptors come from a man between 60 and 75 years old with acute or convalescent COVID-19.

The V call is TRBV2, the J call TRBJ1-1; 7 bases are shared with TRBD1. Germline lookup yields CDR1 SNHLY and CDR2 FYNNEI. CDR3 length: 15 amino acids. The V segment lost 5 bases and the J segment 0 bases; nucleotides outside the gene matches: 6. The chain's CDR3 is CASSRDRTMNTEAFF. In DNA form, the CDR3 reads TGTGCCAGCAGTAGGGACAGAACCATGAACACTGAAGCTTTCTTT.

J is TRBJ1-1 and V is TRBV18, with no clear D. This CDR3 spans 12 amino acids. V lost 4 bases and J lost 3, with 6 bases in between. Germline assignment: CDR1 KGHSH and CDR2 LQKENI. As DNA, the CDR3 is TGTGCCAGCTCACTCGGTGACACTGAAGCTTTCTTT. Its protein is CASSLGDTEAFF. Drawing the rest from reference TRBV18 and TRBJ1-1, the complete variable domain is NAGVMQNPRHLVRRRGQEARLRCSPMKGHSHVYWYRQLPEEGLKFMVYLQKENIIDESGMPKERFSAEFPKEGPSILRIQQVVRGDSAAYFCASSLGDTEAFFGQGTRLTVV.

The CDR3 DNA follows: TGTGCCAGCAGCTTAGACCCGGGACTGACCTACACCTTC. It specifies CASSLDPGLTYTF. V and J are TRBV11-2 and TRBJ1-2, with D maybe TRBD1 (5 bases). The length of the CDR3 is 13 residues. Trimming removed 0 bases from V and 10 bases from J, with 12 bases in between. Germline CDR1 SGHAT, CDR2 FQNNGV.

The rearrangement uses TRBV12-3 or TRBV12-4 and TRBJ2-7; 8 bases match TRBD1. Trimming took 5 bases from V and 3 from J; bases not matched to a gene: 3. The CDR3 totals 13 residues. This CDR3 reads CASSRTGGYEQYF. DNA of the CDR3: TGTGCCAGCAGTAGAACAGGGGGCTACGAGCAGTACTTC.